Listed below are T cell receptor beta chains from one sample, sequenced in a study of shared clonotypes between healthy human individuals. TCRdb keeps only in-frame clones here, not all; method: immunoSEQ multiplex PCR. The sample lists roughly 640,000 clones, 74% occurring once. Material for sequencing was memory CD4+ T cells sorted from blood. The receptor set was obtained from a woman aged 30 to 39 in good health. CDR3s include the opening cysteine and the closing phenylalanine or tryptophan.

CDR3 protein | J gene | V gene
CASSRQGHSSGANVLTF | TRBJ2-6 | TRBV2
CASGGLDSSYEQYF | TRBJ2-7 | TRBV7-8
CASSWSRTGYGYTF | TRBJ1-2 | TRBV5-6
CASSLAANTGELFF | TRBJ2-2 | TRBV7-9
CASSLSERRRELFF | TRBJ2-2 | TRBV5-8
CASSFGTSGLLTGELFF | TRBJ2-2 | TRBV5-5
CASTLGRTGAYEQYF | TRBJ2-7 | TRBV6-5
CASSLGSAAGDTQYF | TRBJ2-3 | TRBV5-4
CASSLLAGPNTGELFF | TRBJ2-2 | TRBV5-1
CASSTGDFGQPQHF | TRBJ1-5 | TRBV5-1
CTSSQALTGRQDYGYTF | TRBJ1-2 | TRBV1
CASSLGQDSYGYTF | TRBJ1-2 | TRBV7-9
CASSTGLAGGNRHEQFF | TRBJ2-1 | TRBV10-1
CASSLAGGSYEQYF | TRBJ2-7 | TRBV7-9
CASSPLDRVPDNQPQHF | TRBJ1-5 | TRBV4-1
CASSRTTGSQLFF | TRBJ1-4 | TRBV19
CSAGGNEQFF | TRBJ2-1 | TRBV20-1
CASSPTETPQPQHF | TRBJ1-5 | TRBV7-2
CACSQGLVVVGELFF | TRBJ2-2 | TRBV30
CASSPGASGSTSEQYF | TRBJ2-7 | TRBV5-4
CASSRRQGEGTEAFF | TRBJ1-1 | TRBV4-2
CASRPAEGRLETQYF | TRBJ2-5 | TRBV28
CATKSRDSYYGYTF | TRBJ1-2 | TRBV6-5
CASSLWLAGVADTQYF | TRBJ2-3 | TRBV7-2
CASSPNGAGGEQFF | TRBJ2-1 | TRBV7-3
CASTPGTNLYNEQFF | TRBJ2-1 | TRBV6-1
CASSPGTSGRHEQYF | TRBJ2-7 | TRBV18
CASGGGNGANVLTF | TRBJ2-6 | TRBV5-1
CASSWRGLESTGELFF | TRBJ2-2 | TRBV5-1
CASNPNQGDRGYTF | TRBJ1-2 | TRBV6-6
CASQDPANTGELFF | TRBJ2-2 | TRBV27
CTSSKLCAQSRANVLTF | TRBJ2-6 | TRBV1
CASSLTQGAYNEQFF | TRBJ2-1 | TRBV5-6
CASTLADTQYF | TRBJ2-3 | TRBV28
CASSLKIAGNTGELFF | TRBJ2-2 | TRBV27
CASSLDSAVLETQYF | TRBJ2-5 | TRBV7-2
CASSPVHTGQPQHF | TRBJ1-5 | TRBV6-4
CASSAQVGNTIYF | TRBJ1-3 | TRBV19
CASSLVIDRGGYTF | TRBJ1-2 | TRBV7-9
CASSPGPGAHGYTF | TRBJ1-2 | TRBV5-1
CASSQAGQGPAKLFF | TRBJ1-4 | TRBV4-2
CASSLQGVNTEAFF | TRBJ1-1 | TRBV5-1
CSVVGGRDVDTQYF | TRBJ2-3 | TRBV29-1
CAWGTGGAETQYF | TRBJ2-5 | TRBV30
CASSPLENGEQYF | TRBJ2-7 | TRBV18
CASKPSGANVLTF | TRBJ2-6 | TRBV28
CASSKDGSNQPQHF | TRBJ1-5 | TRBV21-1
CASRGTSGRNEQFF | TRBJ2-1 | TRBV5-1
CASSAGGQGMGPQHF | TRBJ1-5 | TRBV9
CASSDQGYEQYF | TRBJ2-7 | TRBV27
CASSPQGSGNQPQHF | TRBJ1-5 | TRBV18
CAGRGSSYNEQFF | TRBJ2-1 | TRBV7-9